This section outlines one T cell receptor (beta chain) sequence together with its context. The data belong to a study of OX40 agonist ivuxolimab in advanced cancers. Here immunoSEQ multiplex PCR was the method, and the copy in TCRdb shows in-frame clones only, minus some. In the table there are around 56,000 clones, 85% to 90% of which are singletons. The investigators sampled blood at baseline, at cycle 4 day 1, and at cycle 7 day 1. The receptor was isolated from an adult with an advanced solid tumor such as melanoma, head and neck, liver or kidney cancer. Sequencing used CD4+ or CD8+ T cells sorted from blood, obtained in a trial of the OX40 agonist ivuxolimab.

The CDR3 region has the DNA TGTGCCAGCAGCCTGGACAGGGGAATGAACACTGAAGCTTTCTTT. Amino acid sequence: CASSLDRGMNTEAFF. The chain has TRBV7-3 and TRBJ1-1; 9 nucleotides match TRBD1. Germline values: CDR1 SGHTA, CDR2 FQGTGA. The V and J ends lost 5 bases and 0 bases, in that order; junction bases with no gene match: 4. The CDR3 consists of 15 residues.